This T cell receptor beta chain derives from a study of cytomegalovirus exposure and HLA in healthy donors. Findings of the study overall: Per a later analysis, HLA-associated TCR beta chains showed more clonal expansion than other, equally common TCR beta chains. Using the classifier, cytomegalovirus status was reportedly diagnosed with high specificity and sensitivity.

This CDR3 contains 15 residues. The trim removed 3 bases at V and 0 bases at J, leaving 5 bases unmatched. Germline CDR1 and CDR2: SGHTA and FQGTGA. Details on this clone: What it recognizes is unknown.

PCR used 60 Vbeta primers and 13 Jbeta primers. TCRdb keeps only in-frame clones here, not all; method: immunoSEQ multiplex PCR. The sample's table shows around 130,000 clones. The sequence was obtained from a middle-aged woman in good health and CMV-seronegative. This chain joins TRBV7-3 and TRBJ2-7; 7 bases agree with TRBD1. Sequencing input: PBMCs. The CDR3 coding sequence is TGTGCCAGCAGCTTGACGGGACAGACCTCCTACGAGCAGTACTTC. Translation gives CASSLTGQTSYEQYF.